The clone carrying this T cell receptor (beta chain) turned up a few times. Antigen unknown. This record comes from a study of cytomegalovirus exposure and HLA in healthy donors. Study summary: Approximately 170 million T cells yielded 117 million unique TCR beta sequences in earlier analysis.

Vbeta (60) and Jbeta (13) primers were used in the PCR. Assay used: immunoSEQ multiplex PCR; TCRdb lists only in-frame clones, some missing. The sample carries some 170,000 clones, 9.5% recorded once. Points from the study as a whole: In a later analysis, specific HLA alleles were associated with about 18,000 TCR beta sequences at a 0.05 false discovery rate. Differences between HLA loci emerged in a later analysis of TCR association rates, with DRB1 most and HLA-C fewest.

The receptor was isolated from a woman aged 25 to 39 in good health and CMV-seropositive. The sample consisted of PBMCs.

In DNA form, the CDR3 reads TGTGCCAGCAGCCCCAGGACAGGCGAAGCTTACTATGGCTACACCTTC. Translating it yields CASSPRTGEAYYGYTF. V and J are TRBV11-2 and TRBJ1-2, with TRBD1 matching over 7 bases. The CDR3 is 16 residues long. Losses at the gene ends were 5 bases for V and 3 bases for J; bases not matched to a gene: 12. Germline CDR1 SGHAT, CDR2 FQNNGV. Filled out from reference TRBV11-2 and TRBJ1-2, the complete variable domain reads EAGVAQSPRYKIIEKRQSVAFWCNPISGHATLYWYQQILGQGPKLLIQFQNNGVVDDSQLPKDRFSAERLKGVDSTLKIQPAKLEDSAVYLCASSPRTGEAYYGYTFGSGTRLTVV.